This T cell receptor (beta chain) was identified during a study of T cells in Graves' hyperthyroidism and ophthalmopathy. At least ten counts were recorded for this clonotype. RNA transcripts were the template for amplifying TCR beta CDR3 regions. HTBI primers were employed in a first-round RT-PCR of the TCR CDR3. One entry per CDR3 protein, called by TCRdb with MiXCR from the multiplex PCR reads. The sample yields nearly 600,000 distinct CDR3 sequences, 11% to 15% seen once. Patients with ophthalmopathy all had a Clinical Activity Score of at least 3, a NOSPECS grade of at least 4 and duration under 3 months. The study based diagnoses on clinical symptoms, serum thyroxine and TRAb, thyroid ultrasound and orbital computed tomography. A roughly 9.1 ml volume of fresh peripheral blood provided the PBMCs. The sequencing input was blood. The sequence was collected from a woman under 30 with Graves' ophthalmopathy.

The CDR3: CSANRLGGTDTQYF. CDR3 sequence (DNA): TGCAGTGCTAACCGTTTAGGAGGAACAGATACGCAGTATTTT. The chain links TRBV20-1 to TRBJ2-3, with a weak D call TRBD2 (5 bases). V was pared by 4 bases and J by 3 bases, with 14 bases between. Germline V gene data show CDR1 as DFQATT and CDR2 as SNEGSKA (reference sequence). The CDR3 has 14 residues.